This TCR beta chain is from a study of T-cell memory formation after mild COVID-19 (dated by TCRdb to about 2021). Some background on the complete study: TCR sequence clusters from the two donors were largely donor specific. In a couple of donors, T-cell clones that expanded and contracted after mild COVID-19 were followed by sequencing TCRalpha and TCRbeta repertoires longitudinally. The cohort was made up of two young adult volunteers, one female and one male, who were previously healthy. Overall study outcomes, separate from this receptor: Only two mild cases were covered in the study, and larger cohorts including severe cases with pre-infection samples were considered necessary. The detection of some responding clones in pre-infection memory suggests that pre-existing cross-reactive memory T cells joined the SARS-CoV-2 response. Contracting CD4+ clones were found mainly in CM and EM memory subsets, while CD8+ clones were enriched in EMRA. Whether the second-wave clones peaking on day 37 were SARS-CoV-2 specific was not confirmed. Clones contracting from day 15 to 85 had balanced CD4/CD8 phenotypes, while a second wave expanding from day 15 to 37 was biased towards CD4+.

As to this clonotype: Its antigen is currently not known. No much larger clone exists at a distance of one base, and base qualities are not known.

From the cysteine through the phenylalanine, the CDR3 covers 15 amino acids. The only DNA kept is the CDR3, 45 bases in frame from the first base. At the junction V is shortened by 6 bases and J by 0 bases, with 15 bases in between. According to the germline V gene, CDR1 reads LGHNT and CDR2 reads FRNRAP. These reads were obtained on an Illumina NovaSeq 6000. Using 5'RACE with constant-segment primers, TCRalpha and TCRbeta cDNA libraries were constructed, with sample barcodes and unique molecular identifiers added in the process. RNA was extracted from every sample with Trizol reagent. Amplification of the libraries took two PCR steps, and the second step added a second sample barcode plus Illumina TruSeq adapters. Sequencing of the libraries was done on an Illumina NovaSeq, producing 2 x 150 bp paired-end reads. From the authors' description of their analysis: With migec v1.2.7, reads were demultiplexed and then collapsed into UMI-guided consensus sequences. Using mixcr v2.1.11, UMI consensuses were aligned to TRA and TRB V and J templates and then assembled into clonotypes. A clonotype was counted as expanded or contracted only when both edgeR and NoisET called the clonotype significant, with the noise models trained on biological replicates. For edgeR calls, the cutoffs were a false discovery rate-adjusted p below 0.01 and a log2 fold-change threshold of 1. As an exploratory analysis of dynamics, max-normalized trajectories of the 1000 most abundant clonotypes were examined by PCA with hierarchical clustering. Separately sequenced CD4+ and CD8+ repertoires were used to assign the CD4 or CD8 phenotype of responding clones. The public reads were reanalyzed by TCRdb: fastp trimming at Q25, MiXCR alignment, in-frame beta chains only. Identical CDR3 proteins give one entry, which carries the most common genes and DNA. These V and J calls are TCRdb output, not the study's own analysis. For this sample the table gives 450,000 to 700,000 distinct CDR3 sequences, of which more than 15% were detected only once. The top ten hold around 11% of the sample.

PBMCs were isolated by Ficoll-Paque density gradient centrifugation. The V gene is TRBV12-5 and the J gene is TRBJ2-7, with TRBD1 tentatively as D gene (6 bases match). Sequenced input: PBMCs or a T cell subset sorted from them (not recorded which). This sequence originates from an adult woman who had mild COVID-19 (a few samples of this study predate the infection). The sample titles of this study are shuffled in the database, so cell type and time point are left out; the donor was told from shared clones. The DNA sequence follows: TGTGCTAGTGGGATCAACAGGGATAGCTCCTACGAGCAGTACTTC. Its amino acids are CASGINRDSSYEQYF.